These T cell receptor beta chains were read from a single sample in a study of blood T cell repertoires in COVID-19. TCRdb's copy holds only in-frame clones and misses some; the assay was immunoSEQ multiplex PCR. The sample lists fewer than 300,000 clones, about nine tenths seen once, with less than 1.6% in the top ten. Input material: peripheral blood. These receptor sequences come from a woman aged 40 to 49 who had recovered from COVID-19. The conserved cysteine and the conserved F or W are not part of the CDR3 here. The order of the fields is V gene, D gene, CDR3 protein. A D gene is named only where the DNA matches it firmly.

>TRBV28|-
ASSLVQESDTQY
>TRBV4-3|-
ASSQNWQAGYGYT
>TRBV9|-
ASSSEGGYEQY
>TRBV27|TRBD1
ASSLNQGARGYT
>TRBV5-1|TRBD2
ASSGGLAVKETQY
>TRBV3-1/TRBV3-2|-
ASSHPRGLPPHEQF
>TRBV29-1|TRBD2
SVSEERGRARETQY
>TRBV11-2|-
ASSPDQGYEQY
>TRBV11-2|-
ASSLGSSPGDTQY
>TRBV2|-
ASSERGRRPYGYT
>TRBV4-1|-
ASSAAGTGNYGYT
>TRBV11-3|TRBD1
ASSSRDRVPVNHYGYT
>TRBV15|-
ATSRDPQSYEQY
>TRBV19|TRBD1
ASSTTRGRITEAF
>TRBV6-6|-
ASSRLQGGRPGNEKLF
>TRBV5-1|-
ASSTGTTNYGYT
>TRBV4-1|-
ASSWLVEGAESADTQY
>TRBV4-1|TRBD2
ASSQGGLIQY
>TRBV7-9|-
ASTSRTSYGYT
>TRBV9|TRBD1
ASTRQGAGGYT
>TRBV10-3|-
AISDLRFHTEAF
>TRBV7-7|-
ASSLVFAEGETQY
>TRBV5-1|-
ASSFLTGGEGTDTQY
>TRBV9|TRBD2
ASSAGGAVSQNTGELF
>TRBV3-1/TRBV3-2|-
ASSQAGGSETQY
>TRBV7-6|TRBD2
ASSLGGTSSQETQY
>TRBV6-5|-
ASSYGQPGANVLT
>TRBV9|-
ASSVDHSRLYYGYT
>TRBV4-1|-
ASSQGHRAYNEQF
>TRBV12-3/TRBV12-4|-
ASSPGGPLGYT
>TRBV6-6|TRBD1
ASSRFGGQANTGELF
>TRBV12-3/TRBV12-4|-
ASSRNQGYEQY
>TRBV5-6|-
ASSLAGLSQPQH
>TRBV6-1|-
ASSEALRGKGANVLT
>TRBV6-1|TRBD1
ASSEAGTGGAQDYT
>TRBV29-1|TRBD1
SAHLGQGSKTQY
>TRBV3-1/TRBV3-2|-
ASSQLAEETQY
>TRBV15|TRBD2
ATSAKIGGGYNEQF
>TRBV6-6|TRBD2
ASSLYHDLAGGRNEQF
>TRBV15|TRBD1
ATSSLTGFHTQY
>TRBV11-3|-
ASSLARVGELF
>TRBV6-2/TRBV6-3|-
ASSRHGQRTGELF
>TRBV10-3|TRBD1
AIGLGTGPNYEQY
>TRBV9|-
ASSDRGNTEAF
>TRBV2|TRBD1
ASSRDRVGNTEAF
>TRBV4-1|-
ASSQALARRSTGELF
>TRBV12-3/TRBV12-4|-
ASSLFGAGELF
>TRBV6-5|-
ASSRPGVGEKLF
>TRBV5-4|TRBD2
ASSLGTSGGQGGETQY
>TRBV27|-
ASSLFSQPDGYT
>TRBV6-6|TRBD1
ASSYDREGTGELF
>TRBV6-6|TRBD1
ASSDRGSDQPQH
>TRBV9|TRBD1
ASSGIKQGVVHYGYT
>TRBV5-1|-
ASSLGGSRYQPQH